This T cell receptor beta chain appears in the sequencing data of a study of CD8+ T cells in alopecia areata. TCR sequencing used cDNA made by reverse transcription of extracted RNA. Some clones are missing from TCRdb's copy, which holds only in-frame ones; the method was immunoSEQ multiplex PCR. The sample carries some 170,000 clones, 67% recorded once. The length of the CDR3 is 14 residues. The ends lost 8 bases at V and 10 bases at J; junction bases unmatched: 14. The germline gives CDR1 KGHSH, CDR2 LQKENI. The V gene is TRBV18, the J gene TRBJ2-1, with 7 bases identical to TRBD2. This sequence originates from a human donor with alopecia areata. The material was CD8+ T cells sorted from blood, obtained at week 0. CDR3 nucleotide sequence: TGTGCCAGCGCAGGGAACACGGGGGGTCCAGAGCAGTTCTTC. As protein: CASAGNTGGPEQFF.